The text below deals with one T cell receptor (beta chain). Measured with immunoSEQ multiplex PCR; TCRdb has only the in-frame clones, and not every one. Of some 430,000 clones in the sample, roughly 87% were seen once. This sample is drawn from a study of blood T cell repertoires in COVID-19. Turning to the study itself: From the United States, Italy and Spain came samples of acute and convalescent COVID-19.

CDR3 length: 17 residues. Germline CDR1 is MNHEY and CDR2 is SMNVEV (reference sequence). V was cut by 4 bases and J by 7 bases, with 25 bases left in between. The study drew participants aged about 18 to 89 years from 24 US areas. Resolution of symptoms, clearance, or two negative PCRs was present in recovered Cohort 3 donors. Source material: PBMCs or T cells enriched from blood (not recorded which). The genes are TRBV27 and TRBJ1-1; maybe TRBD1 (6 bases). This receptor was obtained from a man younger than 35 who had recovered from COVID-19. Here the CDR3 DNA reads TGTGCCAGCAGTTCCAGATCCCAGGGGACCAAACACGGTGAAGCTTTCTTT. Residues: CASSSRSQGTKHGEAFF.